These 8 T cell receptor beta chains originate from one sample sequenced in a study of blood T cell repertoires in COVID-19. This table comes from immunoSEQ multiplex PCR, and its TCRdb copy is limited to in-frame clones, with some not included. This sample has tens of thousands of clones, with 70% to 90% found just once. The sequencing input was peripheral blood. These receptors all come from a human donor in a cohort sampled during active COVID-19.

The CDR3 region has the DNA TGTGCCAGCAGCTTAGTTCCCAGGGGCCCCTACGAGCAGTACTTC. Its translation: CASSLVPRGPYEQYF. The chain uses TRBV11-2 and TRBJ2-7; D is possibly TRBD1 (6 bases). CDR1 and CDR2 from the germline V gene are SGHAT and FQNNGV. This CDR3 contains 15 residues. The V and J ends lost 1 base and 2 bases respectively, with 12 bases between them.

In the case of this clone: At one of its ends the junction is not consistent with the germline gene, which may arise from a read error. The chain couples TRBV20-1 to TRBJ2-1; 10 positions match TRBD2. Germline CDR1 DFQATT, CDR2 SNEGSKA (reference sequence). This CDR3 comprises 11 residues. CDR3 sequence (DNA): TGCAGTGCTAGAGATACTAGCGGGGTCCTCTTC. It translates to CSARDTSGVLF.

This sequence joins TRBV25-1 and TRBJ1-6; TRBD1 matches at 7 bases. V trimming: 2 bases; J trimming: 8 bases; junction bases outside the gene matches: 12. Germline V lookup: CDR1 MGHDK, CDR2 SYGVNS. The CDR3 is 17 amino acids. The CDR3 nucleotides are TGTGCCAGCAGTGAAGGTGTGGTGACAGGGCTTTATTCACCCCTCCACTTT. As protein: CASSEGVVTGLYSPLHF.

This rearrangement joins TRBV27 to TRBJ1-2, with D unclear. The germline V gene encodes CDR1 MNHEY and CDR2 SMNVEV (reference sequence). Trimming stripped 0 bases from V and 7 bases from J, with 12 bases between. The length of the CDR3 is 14 residues. In DNA, the CDR3 is TGTGCCAGCAGTTTATCGCCAGGTGACGGTGGCTACACCTTC. It codes for CASSLSPGDGGYTF.

The V call is TRBV5-6, the J call TRBJ1-4; D is uncertain. Per germline, CDR1 SGHDT and CDR2 YYEEEE. Trimming took off 6 bases at V and 6 bases at J, with 12 bases between the two ends. CDR3 length equals 13 residues. This CDR3 is CASTRVLDEKLFF. In DNA form, the CDR3 reads TGTGCCAGCACCCGAGTTTTGGATGAAAAACTGTTTTTT.

This rearrangement joins TRBV9 to TRBJ1-4; D is possibly TRBD1 (6 bases). Deletions cut 4 bases from V and 7 bases from J, with 14 bases between. Germline V gives CDR1 SGDLS, CDR2 YYNGEE. The CDR3 runs to 14 residues. CDR3 protein: CASSLGGRGEKLFF. CDR3 in DNA: TGTGCCAGCAGCCTAGGGGGGCGCGGTGAAAAACTGTTTTTT.

The chain joins TRBV7-3 to TRBJ2-1, with TRBD2 matching over 10 bases. The CDR3 spans 17 residues. V shed 2 bases and J 8 bases; nucleotides not matched to a gene: 12. Germline V gene data show CDR1 as SGHTA and CDR2 as FQGTGA. The CDR3 bases are TGTGCCAGCAGCTTAGGTTATATTAGCGGGGGGATGGATGAGCAGTTCTTC. Protein: CASSLGYISGGMDEQFF.

The count of this clone is one. The chain uses TRBV5-6 and TRBJ2-7; 11 nucleotides align to TRBD1. The CDR3 loop spans 12 amino acids. With 7 bases clipped from V and 6 bases from J, the junction kept 3 bases outside the gene matches. Germline V gives CDR1 SGHDT, CDR2 YYEEEE. CDR3 residues: CASGQGAGEQYF. The CDR3 DNA reads TGTGCCAGCGGACAGGGGGCGGGCGAGCAGTACTTC.